The rows below give T cell receptor beta chains drawn from one sample of a study of blood T cell repertoires in COVID-19. Method: immunoSEQ multiplex PCR; TCRdb's copy keeps in-frame clones and lacks some. The sample has 90,000 to 100,000 clones, about 85% seen once. Input material: peripheral blood. The receptors shown here come from a human donor in a cohort sampled during active COVID-19. Each CDR3 is given with its conserved first and last residue. Each record gives: V gene, D gene, J gene, clone size, CDR3 DNA, CDR3 protein. The D gene is left open where the match is weak. Clone size, where shown, is once, few, many, or a class for clones that have expanded.

>TRBV7-7|TRBD2|TRBJ2-1|NA
TGTGCCACAACTAAACCCGGGGGGACTAGCGCCACGAGCCCCTACAATGAGCAGTTCTTC
CATTKPGGTSATSPYNEQFF
>TRBV28|NA|TRBJ2-3|NA
TGTGCCAGCAGCCCCCCCAGGGACACAGATACGCAGTATTTT
CASSPPRDTDTQYF
>TRBV7-9|NA|TRBJ1-4|NA
TGTGTCAGCAGCGGCCTACAAGGGGTAGAAGAAAAACTGTTTTTT
CVSSGLQGVEEKLFF
>TRBV7-9|NA|TRBJ2-7|NA
TGTGCCAGCAGCTCCAACCTCGTCGGCCAGGCCTACGAGCAGTACTTC
CASSSNLVGQAYEQYF
>TRBV11-2|NA|TRBJ2-1|once
TGTGCCAGCAGCCAGGGCAATGAGCAGTTCTTC
CASSQGNEQFF
>TRBV30|NA|TRBJ1-6|NA
TGTGCCTGGAGTTGGGGGGGCACCTCCTATAATTCACCCCTCCACTTT
CAWSWGGTSYNSPLHF
>TRBV28|TRBD1|TRBJ2-5|NA
TGTGCCAGCAGCATCCCCGGGACAGGATCATCGGAGACCCAGTACTTC
CASSIPGTGSSETQYF
>TRBV18|NA|TRBJ2-1|NA
TGTGCCAGCCTCCCGGATAGGACTACCTACAATGAGCAGTTCTTC
CASLPDRTTYNEQFF
>TRBV9|TRBD2|TRBJ2-7|NA
TGTGCCAGCAGCGTCGGACTAGCGGAAGCCTACGAGCAGTACTTC
CASSVGLAEAYEQYF
>TRBV27|TRBD1|TRBJ2-1|NA
TGTGCCAGCAGTTTAATCGGGACAGGGTACAATGAGCAGTTCTTC
CASSLIGTGYNEQFF
>TRBV12-3/TRBV12-4|NA|TRBJ1-1|NA
TGTGCCAGCAGGATGGGGGGAACTGAAGCTTTCTTT
CASRMGGTEAFF
>TRBV20-1|NA|TRBJ1-2|NA
TGCAGTGCTGCGGGACTTTATGGCTACACCTTC
CSAAGLYGYTF
>TRBV9|TRBD2|TRBJ2-1|NA
TGTGCCAGCAGCTTTAGGCCTACTAGCGGGAGTAAGGATGAGCAGTTCTTC
CASSFRPTSGSKDEQFF
>TRBV5-1|NA|TRBJ1-2|NA
TGCGCCAGCAGTGGGGACACCCTCTATGGCTACACCTTC
CASSGDTLYGYTF
>TRBV30|TRBD1|TRBJ1-5|once
TGTGCCTGGATGCACGGGACAGGGCATCAGCCCCAGCATTTT
CAWMHGTGHQPQHF
>TRBV12-3/TRBV12-4|NA|TRBJ1-3|NA
TGTGCCAGCAGTAAGGGGGCTGGAAACACCATATATTTT
CASSKGAGNTIYF
>TRBV30|TRBD1|TRBJ2-7|few
TGTGCCTGGAGTGTATTGGGGACAGGGAACGAGCAGTACTTC
CAWSVLGTGNEQYF
>TRBV5-1|NA|TRBJ2-7|once
TGCGCCAGCAGCTTGGCGGTCCCGGACGAGCAGTACTTC
CASSLAVPDEQYF
>TRBV7-2|NA|TRBJ2-2|NA
TGTGCCAGCAGCTCCAGTGGGAACACCGGGGAGCTGTTTTTT
CASSSSGNTGELFF
>TRBV4-2|NA|TRBJ2-5|NA
TGTGCCAGCAGCCAAGAACTTGCGGGGACGAAGACCCAGTACTTC
CASSQELAGTKTQYF
>TRBV28|NA|TRBJ2-5|NA
TGTGCCAGCAGTTTCGGAGGCCCCCAGTACTTC
CASSFGGPQYF
>TRBV18|TRBD1|TRBJ1-2|NA
TGTGCCAGCTCACCGGGACAGTCTAACTATGGCTACACCTTC
CASSPGQSNYGYTF
>TRBV6-6|TRBD1|TRBJ2-1|NA
TGTGCCAGCAGCTCTCTTATGACAGGGGATGAGCAGTTCTTC
CASSSLMTGDEQFF
>TRBV27|NA|TRBJ2-7|once
TGTGCCAGCAGAAGTAGAGGGAGAAACTCACCAGGTGAGCAGTACTTC
CASRSRGRNSPGEQYF
>TRBV5-1|TRBD1|TRBJ1-1|NA
TGCGCCAGCAGCTTGGAGGGACAGGGAAGCACTGAAGCTTTCTTT
CASSLEGQGSTEAFF
>TRBV2|NA|TRBJ2-7|NA
TGTGCCGACTCCCTAGCTCTCTCCTACGAGCAGTACTTC
CADSLALSYEQYF
>TRBV21-1|NA|TRBJ2-1|once
TGTGCCAGCAGCAAAGAGGGACCGGGACTAGCGGGAGTAAACGACAATGAGCAGTTCTTC
CASSKEGPGLAGVNDNEQFF
>TRBV19|NA|TRBJ1-5|NA
TGTGCCAGTAGCGACCCCGGAATTGGGGGCCATCAGCCCCAGCATTTT
CASSDPGIGGHQPQHF
>TRBV28|NA|TRBJ2-7|NA
TGTGCCAGCAGTCCCACCGACTACTTCTACGAGCAGTACTTC
CASSPTDYFYEQYF
>TRBV7-2|TRBD1|TRBJ2-3|NA
TGTGCCAGCAGCAACGACAGGGGGCTCACAGATACGCAGTATTTT
CASSNDRGLTDTQYF
>TRBV3-1/TRBV3-2|TRBD2|TRBJ2-5|NA
TGTGCCAGCAGCCGGGGACTAGCGGGAGGGGCGGCCGAGACCCAGTACTTC
CASSRGLAGGAAETQYF
>TRBV11-3|TRBD2|TRBJ2-1|NA
TGTGCCAGCAGCTTAGAACTAGCGGGAGACAATGAGCAGTTCTTC
CASSLELAGDNEQFF